This TCR beta chain was identified during a study of blood T cells in healthy people across ages (dated by TCRdb to about 2015). Turning to the overall study: In model experiments, roughly one uniquely barcoded TCR beta cDNA molecule per two T cells was captured by template switching. Two additional independent replicas of 1 million unique cDNA reads from the same blood draw were analyzed for two donors (one aged 18 to 30 and one aged 80 or older). To track age-related changes in TCR beta repertoire diversity, the study relied on deep sequencing normalized with unique cDNA molecular identifiers. Donors of different ages were randomly distributed across sequencing lanes to avoid experimental bias. The donors were divided into four age groups: young (average around 16 years), middle-aged (approximately 39), aged (approximately 59) and long-lived (82). Here is what the overall study found, with its caveats: As age increased, observed TCR beta diversity per million T cells dropped in a roughly linear way, and a significant reduction was already evident by age approximately 40. Because the CMV infection status of the donors was unknown, age-related changes in expanded clonotypes may potentially have been confounded. Because profiling used bulk unsorted PBMCs, naive and antigen-experienced compartments could not be compared conclusively. Compared with the aged group, the long-lived group had more naive CD4+ T cells, fewer expanded clones and increased TCR diversity, suggesting age selection. Observed TCR beta diversity correlated strongly with the percentage of naive T cells measured by flow cytometry. Estimates of total diversity based on one million sequenced T cells were considered lower bounds and underestimates.

In regard to this clonotype: There is no known antigen for this receptor. Base-call qualities are not available, and no considerably larger clone is one nucleotide away.

The CDR3, from cysteine to phenylalanine, totals 14 residues. The kept DNA is CDR3 alone, 42 bases in frame from the first base. The germline V gene (reference sequence) gives CDR1 as DFQATT and CDR2 as SNEGSKA. A distance of 20 bases separates the germline ends of V and J, which lose 6 bases and 6 bases respectively. The donors were some 36 Caucasian individuals from Russia, aged roughly 6 to 100 years, who were systemically healthy. Each donor gave ten milliliters of peripheral blood, collected into EDTA-treated Vacutainer tubes. PBMCs were isolated by Ficoll-Paque density-gradient centrifugation, with at least 6 million obtained per sample. Total RNA, at least 5 micrograms per sample, was extracted from PBMCs with Trizol reagent. For every donor, flow cytometry on a PBMC aliquot measured the percentage of naive CD45RAhigh/CD27high T cells. Receptors were amplified or captured by 5' RACE. Instrument used: Illumina HiSeq 2500. The second PCR ran for about 6 to 12 cycles and used a J-beta primer mix along with a sample-barcoded 5' primer. Each TCR beta cDNA molecule received a unique molecular identifier from a template-switch 5' adaptor carrying 12 random nucleotides. At least 2.5 million CDR3-containing paired-end reads were obtained from each sample. All of the RNA was converted into first-strand cDNA using the Mint cDNA synthesis kit, with a TRBC-specific oligonucleotide serving as the primer. Following uracil-DNA glycosylase treatment, all cDNA underwent a first 18-cycle PCR with the universal primers M1SS and BC2_uni_R. In the original analysis: Normalization of each sample was performed by random selection of 1 million high-quality reads, each carrying a distinct molecular identifier. Instead of being binned into consensus sequences, reads with shared molecular identifiers were discarded. CDR3 identification, clonotype clustering and error correction used MiTCR with a Q25 quality threshold and the strictest error-elimination algorithm. A nonparametric unseen species model with Euler transformation was used to estimate a lower bound on total TCR beta diversity. The public reads were reprocessed in TCRdb via fastp at Q25 and MiXCR, keeping in-frame beta chains. Records with the same CDR3 protein are collapsed into one entry carrying the most frequent genes and DNA. These V and J calls are TCRdb output, not the study's own analysis. This sample lists a few hundred thousand distinct CDR3 sequences; 52% were detected once. Roughly 51% of the sample belongs to the ten largest clones.

The specimen was blood. The chain joins TRBV20-1 to TRBJ2-5, with TRBD2 tentatively as D gene (6 bases match). This receptor was obtained from a man aged 55 to 70 in good health. The nucleotide sequence is TGCAGTGCCCTCAGTCAGGAGGGCCTAAAGACCCAGTACTTC. Its amino acids are CSALSQEGLKTQYF.